This record concerns one T cell receptor (beta chain) sequence. Its antigen remains unidentified. It has no much larger one-base neighbor in the sample; base qualities were not kept. TCRbeta CDR3 regions were amplified from genomic DNA using the immunoSEQ Assay, a bias-controlled multiplex PCR. For the original study's pipeline: The number of nucleated cells in each sample was estimated by amplification of reference gene primers within the assay. Sequence reads were collapsed and filtered to measure the absolute abundance of every unique TCRbeta CDR3 rearrangement. For each sample, productive Simpson clonality was calculated as the square root of Simpson's diversity index over productive rearrangements. TCRdb provides this immuneACCESS table in a form limited to in-frame rearrangements. Some clones are lacking; in checked studies, under half of them reflect an unresolved V gene, and why the rest are absent is not known. V and J calls and clone size are as listed in that table; D and trimming were resolved from the DNA. Present in this sample are roughly 320,000 clones, 90% of which were seen just once. 3.5% to 5% of the sample is taken by the ten largest.

The CDR3 measures 16 amino acids from cysteine to phenylalanine. Only the CDR3 DNA is retained, 48 bases long and in frame from the first base. From the germline V gene, CDR1 is MGHRA and CDR2 is YSYEKL. V lost 2 bases and J lost 7 bases, and the count of bases not matched to a germline gene is 6. In the prospective study, participants were about 18 to 100 years old, resided in 24 geographic areas of the United States, and were enrolled through a virtual design. In the prospective study, cohorts were assigned on the basis of participant-reported clinical history obtained from a screening survey and a study questionnaire. Exposed participants were defined as having been in contact with someone with a PCR-confirmed or clinician-diagnosed COVID-19 case within 2 weeks of study entry. In the prospective study, whole blood, serum and a nasopharyngeal or oropharyngeal swab were collected from each participant by mobile phlebotomists. Participants in the prospective study had the option to provide additional blood draws and questionnaires over a 2-month period. Before DNA extraction, prospective study blood samples were shipped either frozen or at room temperature.

This specimen belongs to a study of blood T cell repertoires in COVID-19 (dated by TCRdb to 2019 to 2021). Study-level background: Samples covering the acute and convalescent phases of COVID-19 were provided by collaborators in the United States, Italy and Spain. The material from the prospective study consisted of cDNA or gDNA derived from T cells, B-cell-depleted T cells, or PBMCs. The dataset comprised deeply sampled blood TCRbeta repertoires from subjects exposed to, actively infected with, or recovered from COVID-19. The repertoires were made available in a free public database intended to serve as a resource for research on the immune response to SARS-CoV-2. Samples came from the ongoing ImmuneRACE study (first 160 participants) plus 1,254 subjects from 6 global collaborators. Sample metadata almost always included a de-identified subject ID, COVID-19 status, age in years and sex. Where available, HLA class I and class II types were taken from metadata supplied by the sample provider and were not determined by assay-based typing.

Results and caveats for the whole study, not just this receptor: The quantity of clinical and demographic metadata differed by source and by participant and was supplied without curation.

The chain was built from TRBV4-1 and TRBJ1-6; 9 middle bases align to TRBD1. Sequencing input: PBMCs or T cells enriched from blood (not recorded which). The TCR was taken from a woman aged 25 to 39 who had been exposed to COVID-19. The bases are TGCGCCAGCAGCCAACAGGCCGGGACAGGGAATTCACCCCTCCACTTT. It encodes CASSQQAGTGNSPLHF.